Included here is one T cell receptor (beta chain) sequence, with context. The data belong to a study of blood T cell repertoires in COVID-19. The germline V gene has CDR1 MNHNS and CDR2 SASEGT. V lost 2 bases, J lost 1 base, and 10 bases lay in between. The CDR3 spans 15 residues. TCRdb's table, derived via immunoSEQ multiplex PCR, lists solely in-frame clones and lacks some. The table lists about 260,000 clones, about 87% of them singletons, with over 1.2% in the top ten. What was sequenced was peripheral blood. The source of this sequence is a woman aged 35 to 49 who had recovered from COVID-19. The chain joins TRBV6-1 to TRBJ2-3; D not resolved. CDR3 coding DNA: TGTGCCAGCAGTGAAATGGCCCTAGGCACAGATACGCAGTATTTT. Translation: CASSEMALGTDTQYF.